This T cell receptor (beta chain) emerged from a study of shared clonotypes between healthy human individuals (dated by TCRdb to about 2020). Background for the entire study: The cohort included three men and a couple of women between 18 and 49 years of age. Per donor, three plates each were used for CD4 naive and CD4 memory, two for CD8 naive, and one for CD8 memory. To increase sequencing depth and limit assay-specific biases, different laboratories used diverse techniques to prepare libraries and sequence TCR repertoires. Blood TCR repertoires of five healthy adults were deeply sequenced to estimate repertoire size and the extent of clonotype sharing between individuals. Per donor, leukapheresis produced somewhere between about 0.85 and 10 billion PBMCs.

Trimming at the junction amounts to 0 bases on V and 9 bases on J, and the germline ends lie 13 bases apart. Including the terminal cysteine and phenylalanine, the CDR3 comprises 15 residues. This entry keeps only the CDR3 DNA: 45 bases, framed from base 1. The germline V gene specifies SGHRS as CDR1 and YFSETQ as CDR2. About this clone: This receptor's antigen is unknown. No quality values exist for individual bases; no much larger clone is one base distant.

Using the deep immunoSEQ assay, multiplex PCR amplified TCR CDR3 regions from genomic DNA. For each cell subset, the extracted genomic DNA was distributed evenly across all wells of several immunoSEQ 96-well plates, and each plate served as one replicate. Each replicate PCR for sorted subsets received about 210 ng genomic DNA, equal to some 32,000 T cell genomes. The purified libraries were quantified using a Qubit 3.0 fluorometer, sized with a Bioanalyzer 2100, and then quantified again using the KAPA Library Quantification kit. Each immunoSEQ 96-well plate was sequenced on its own single-read 150-cycle Illumina NextSeq 550 flow cell. The authors processed their data as follows. Because the immunoSEQ output held only junctional sequences and lacked quality scores, the filtering could not match the filtering applied to full-length reads. Sequences were annotated with PyIR, a Python wrapper for IgBLAST v1.9, using IMGT germline references to assign V/J genes and CDR3. Any read was removed if the V/J assignment was weak (E-value above 1e-6), the CDR3 was missing, or the read contained stop codons, out-of-frame junctions, or ambiguous translated residues. V3J clonotypes were defined as sequences sharing an identical inferred V gene, J gene, and CDR3 amino acid sequence. Percentage overlap between repertoires was calculated by dividing the number of shared unique clonotypes by the size of the smaller repertoire. Three approaches were used to assess repertoire richness: RTK rarefaction, the Chao1 estimator, and Recon v2.1 estimates of unobserved clonotypes. Generation probabilities were computed with OLGA for all TCRbeta clonotypes obtained by the gDNA method from four donors. TCRdb mirrors the immuneACCESS table, restricted to in-frame sequences. Some clones are absent from its copies; in checked studies, under half trace to an unresolved V gene, and the reason for the others is unknown. V and J calls and clone size come straight from that table; D and trimming were deduced from the DNA. This sample has millions of clones in its table, and roughly 96% of those were observed once. 0.13% of the sample lies in the top ten.

Broader findings and caveats from the paper: Compared with non-shared clonotypes, the clonotypes found in all four sorted-subset donors had higher generation probabilities. Pairwise subsampling indicated that sequencing depth was expected to affect the degree of clonotype sharing among donors. Larger estimated clonotype richness was generally found for naive subsets than for memory subsets. Rarefaction of sorted-subset datasets indicated incomplete sequencing despite the large sequencing depth. When a handful of donors were compared, the shared fraction of clonotypes was 5% to 6.5% for naive CD4, 3.5% to 4% for naive CD8, roughly 2.3% for memory CD4, and approximately 0.4% for memory CD8. The small number of donors limited the genetic and exposure-history diversity represented. Only blood was sampled, and tissue TCR repertoires likely differ from those in blood.

The donors were healthy, HIV-negative adults who had no recently reported acute infections or vaccinations. Every donor was a Caucasian adult living in Nashville, Tennessee, USA. Magnetic negative selection was used to enrich CD4+ T cells, after which naive cells were positively selected on CD45RA and the negative fraction became the memory subset. After blood collection by leukapheresis, PBMCs were isolated using Ficoll-Histopaque density gradient centrifugation and then cryopreserved in the vapor phase of liquid nitrogen. Purity and quantity of every magnetically sorted T cell population were checked by analytical flow cytometry. Each sorted fraction had its genomic DNA isolated and then quantified by UV absorbance on a Nanodrop 2000c.

The TCR sequence derives from a man younger than 35 in good health. Input material: naive CD4+ T cells sorted from blood. The sample's cell subset or site label, in plain terms: CD45RA+ positively selected. The sequence joins TRBV5-1 to TRBJ1-6, with the D gene not clear enough to name. The CDR3 is CASSLETARGSPLHF. The bases are TGCGCCAGCAGCTTGGAGACCGCCCGAGGTTCACCCCTCCACTTT. The full variable domain, completed from the reference TRBV5-1 and TRBJ1-6 proteins outside the CDR3, reads KAGVTQTPRYLIKTRGQQVTLSCSPISGHRSVSWYQQTPGQGLQFLFEYFSETQRNKGNFPGRFSGRQFSNSRSEMNVSTLELGDSALYLCASSLETARGSPLHFGNGTRLTVT.